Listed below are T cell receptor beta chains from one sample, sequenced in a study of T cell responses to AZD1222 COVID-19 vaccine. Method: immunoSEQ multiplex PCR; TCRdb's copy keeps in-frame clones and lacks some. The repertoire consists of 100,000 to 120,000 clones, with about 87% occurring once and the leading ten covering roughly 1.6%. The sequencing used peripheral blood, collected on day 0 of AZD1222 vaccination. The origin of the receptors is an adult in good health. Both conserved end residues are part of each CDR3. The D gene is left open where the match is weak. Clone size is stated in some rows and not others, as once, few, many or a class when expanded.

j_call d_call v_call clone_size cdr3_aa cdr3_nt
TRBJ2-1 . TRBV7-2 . CASSPGVKQFF TGTGCCAGCAGCCCCGGGGTGAAGCAGTTCTTC
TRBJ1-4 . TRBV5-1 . CASSLVGGPLNEKLFF TGCGCCAGCAGCTTGGTGGGGGGACCTCTTAATGAAAAACTGTTTTTT
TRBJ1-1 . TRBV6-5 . CASRVSGFSEGAFF TGTGCCAGCAGAGTCTCCGGGTTTTCCGAAGGGGCTTTCTTT
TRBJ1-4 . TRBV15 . CATSRGRNEKLFF TGTGCCACCAGCAGAGGTCGAAATGAAAAACTGTTTTTT
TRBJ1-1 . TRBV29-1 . CSVEPAQTEAFF TGCAGCGTTGAGCCTGCACAAACTGAAGCTTTCTTT
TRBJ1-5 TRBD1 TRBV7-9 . CASSLGGQGNQPQHF TGTGCCAGCAGCCTGGGAGGACAGGGGAATCAGCCCCAGCATTTT
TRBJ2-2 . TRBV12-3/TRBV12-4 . CASRYTGELFF TGTGCCAGCAGGTACACCGGGGAGCTGTTTTTT
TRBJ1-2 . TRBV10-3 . CAISDAKTVDYGYTF TGTGCCATCAGTGATGCAAAGACAGTTGACTATGGCTACACCTTC
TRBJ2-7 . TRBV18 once CASSPTRNSFYEQYF TGTGCCAGCTCACCGACCAGGAATTCCTTTTACGAGCAGTACTTC
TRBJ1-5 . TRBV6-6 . CASSGQPDPGAHF TGTGCCAGCAGTGGGCAGCCGGATCCAGGCGCGCATTTT
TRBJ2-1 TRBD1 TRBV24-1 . CATSESSTGSSYNEQFF TGTGCCACCAGTGAATCCTCGACAGGGAGCTCCTACAATGAGCAGTTCTTC
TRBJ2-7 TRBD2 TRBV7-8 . CASRPSGSSYEQYF TGTGCCAGCAGACCTAGCGGGAGCTCCTACGAGCAGTACTTC
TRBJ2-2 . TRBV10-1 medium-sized CASSGDVEAGELFF TGCGCCAGCAGTGGGGACGTAGAGGCCGGGGAGCTGTTTTTT
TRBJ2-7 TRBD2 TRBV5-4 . CASSGRGRAYEQYF TGTGCCAGCAGCGGGAGAGGGAGGGCCTACGAGCAGTACTTC
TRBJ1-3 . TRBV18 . CASSPPYAASSGNTIYF TGTGCCAGCTCACCACCGTATGCGGCCAGCTCTGGAAACACCATATATTTT
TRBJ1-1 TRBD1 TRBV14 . CASSPTGAGTEAFF TGTGCCAGCAGCCCCACAGGGGCCGGCACTGAAGCTTTCTTT
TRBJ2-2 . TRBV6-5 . CASSYGTSTGELFF TGTGCCAGCAGTTACGGGACAAGCACCGGGGAGCTGTTTTTT
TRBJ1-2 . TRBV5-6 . CASSLGLRYTF TGTGCCAGCAGCTTAGGATTACGCTACACCTTC
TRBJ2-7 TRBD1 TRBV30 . CAYLAGGYEQYF TGTGCCTACCTGGCAGGGGGCTACGAGCAGTACTTC
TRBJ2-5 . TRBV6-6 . CASSFQHGETQYF TGTGCCAGCAGTTTTCAGCATGGGGAGACCCAGTACTTC
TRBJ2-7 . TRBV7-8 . CASSLGTGLGEQYF TGTGCCAGCAGCTTAGGAACAGGGCTGGGGGAGCAGTACTTC
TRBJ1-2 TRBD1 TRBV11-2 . CASSLGIPGQGNYGYTF TGTGCCAGCAGCTTAGGAATACCGGGACAGGGGAACTATGGCTACACCTTC
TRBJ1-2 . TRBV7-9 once CASSSLFYSRYGYTF TGTGCCAGCAGCTCACTTTTCTACAGTCGTTATGGCTACACCTTC
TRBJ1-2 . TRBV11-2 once CASSLEWQSYGYTF TGTGCCAGCAGCTTAGAGTGGCAGAGCTATGGCTACACCTTC
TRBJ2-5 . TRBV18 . CASSPRQNGETQYF TGTGCCAGCTCACCCCGACAAAATGGCGAGACCCAGTACTTC
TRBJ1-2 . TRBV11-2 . CASSRALDMLYGYTF TGTGCCAGCAGCCGAGCCTTGGACATGCTCTATGGCTACACCTTC
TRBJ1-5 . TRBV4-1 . CASSQDGGLGNQPQHF TGCGCCAGCAGCCAAGATGGAGGGCTCGGCAATCAGCCCCAGCATTTT
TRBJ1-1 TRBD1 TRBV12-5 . CASGFVQGAAAFF TGTGCTAGTGGTTTTGTACAGGGGGCAGCAGCTTTCTTT
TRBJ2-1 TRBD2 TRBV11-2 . CASSLSSGRVIF TGTGCCAGCAGCTTAAGTAGCGGGAGGGTAATCTTC
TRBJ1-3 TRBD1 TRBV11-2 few CASSLGHRGPDTIYF TGTGCCAGCAGCTTAGGGCACAGGGGTCCGGACACCATATATTTT
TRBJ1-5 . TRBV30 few CAWSVQGQPQHF TGTGCCTGGAGTGTACAGGGTCAGCCCCAGCATTTT
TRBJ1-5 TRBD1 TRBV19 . CASSVSTGGSNQPQHF TGTGCCAGTAGTGTCTCGACAGGGGGTAGCAATCAGCCCCAGCATTTT
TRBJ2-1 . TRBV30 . CAWTSYNEQFF TGTGCCTGGACGTCTTACAATGAGCAGTTCTTC
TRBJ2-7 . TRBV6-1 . CASSERGGEQYF TGTGCCAGCAGTGAAAGGGGTGGCGAGCAGTACTTC
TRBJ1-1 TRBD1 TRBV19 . CASSIAGGGPEAFF TGTGCCAGTAGTATTGCAGGGGGGGGGCCTGAAGCTTTCTTT
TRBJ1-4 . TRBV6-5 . CASGRREEKLFF TGTGCCAGCGGAAGGCGAGAAGAAAAACTGTTTTTT
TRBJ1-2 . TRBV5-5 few CASSSDHSYGYTF TGTGCCAGCAGCTCGGACCACAGCTATGGCTACACCTTC
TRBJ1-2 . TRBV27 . CASSPSPGGSGYTF TGTGCCAGCAGTCCGTCCCCGGGGGGAAGTGGCTACACCTTC
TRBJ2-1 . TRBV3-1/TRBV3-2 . CASSQDWARGRNEQFF TGTGCCAGCAGCCAAGATTGGGCGAGGGGCCGCAATGAGCAGTTCTTC
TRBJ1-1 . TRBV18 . CASSRGSETEAFF TGTGCCAGCTCACGGGGGAGTGAAACTGAAGCTTTCTTT
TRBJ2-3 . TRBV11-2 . CASSLDMRDTQYF TGTGCCAGCAGCTTAGATATGCGGGATACGCAGTATTTT
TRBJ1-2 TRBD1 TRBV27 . CASSGPGQGNYGYTF TGTGCCAGCAGTGGGCCCGGACAGGGAAACTATGGCTACACCTTC
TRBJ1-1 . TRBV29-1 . CSVSDGNTEAFF TGCAGCGTATCGGACGGGAACACTGAAGCTTTCTTT